This T cell receptor (beta chain) is drawn from a study of beta chain features in type 1 diabetes. Study-wide background: Across all samples, about 100 million sorted cells were examined. The study's findings and limits: Insertions were fewer and deletions more numerous at VDJ junctions in type 1 diabetes patients.

Reverse transcribing all isolated RNA meant expressed TCRB transcripts were sequenced. Produced via immunoSEQ multiplex PCR; TCRdb's table is partial and in-frame only. This table holds 200,000 to 250,000 clones, 9% to 10% found once. This clone was seen a few times. What it binds is unknown. In germline, CDR1 is MNHEY, CDR2 SMNVEV (reference sequence). There are 15 residues in the CDR3. The V end was cut by 5 bases, the J end by 0 bases, with 11 bases between. All sorted populations exceeded 98% purity. The chain employs TRBV27 and TRBJ1-5; no firm D call. The source is a woman aged 18-29 years in good health. The sequenced material came from naive CD4+ T cells from blood. The CDR3 loop is CASSPEGISNQPQHF. In nucleotides, the CDR3 is TGTGCCAGCAGTCCCGAGGGAATTAGCAATCAGCCCCAGCATTTT.